These 8 T cell receptor beta chains came from one sample sequenced in a study of glioma-infiltrating T cells after dendritic cell vaccination. Assay used: immunoSEQ multiplex PCR; TCRdb lists only in-frame clones, some missing. There are under 130,000 clones in the sample; roughly 76% occur only once, and approximately 12% lies in the top ten. The source was blood, collected before dendritic cell vaccination. Receptors originate from a human donor with glioblastoma.

This clone was recorded a few times. The chain combines TRBV2 with TRBJ1-1, with D possibly TRBD1 on 6 matching bases. With 6 bases removed from V and 1 base from J, the gap between germline ends came to 15 bases. This CDR3 region has 15 residues. The germline V gene encodes CDR1 SNHLY and CDR2 FYNNEI. Written as DNA, the CDR3 is TGTGCCAGCAGGGGGGTCGGGACAAAGAACACTGAAGCTTTCTTT. It translates to CASRGVGTKNTEAFF.

J is TRBJ1-1 and V is TRBV9; D unclear. Germline V gives CDR1 SGDLS, CDR2 YYNGEE. Trimming took off 1 base at V and 3 bases at J, with 7 bases between the two ends. The CDR3 length is 13 residues. The CDR3 bases are TGTGCCAGCAGCGTATCCCAGTACACTGAAGCTTTCTTT. Translation: CASSVSQYTEAFF.

This clone showed up just once. This rearrangement joins TRBV12-5 to TRBJ2-7, with D perhaps matching TRBD2 (7 bases). CDR1 and CDR2 from the germline V gene are LGHNT and FRNRAP. The ends were cut back, 11 bases at V and 6 bases at J, with 14 bases in the middle. CDR3 size: 11 residues. CDR3 sequence (DNA): TGTGCTGTCAAGGGGGGGATCGAGCAGTACTTC. Protein: CAVKGGIEQYF.

The chain is built from TRBV5-4 and TRBJ1-2, with D maybe TRBD1 (6 bases). Germline CDR1 reads SGHNT; CDR2 reads YYREEE (reference sequence). The CDR3 is made up of 13 amino acids. Trimming left V 1 base short and J 5 bases short, with 9 bases between. The CDR3 nucleotides are TGTGCCAGCAGCTTGTTCAGGGGATATGGCTACACCTTC. Translated: CASSLFRGYGYTF.

This chain links TRBV5-6 with TRBJ2-3, with TRBD1 as a possible D gene (5 bases). Per the germline V gene, CDR1 is SGHDT and CDR2 is YYEEEE. The germline V and J ends were trimmed by 4 bases and 2 bases, with 17 bases remaining between them. The CDR3 is 16 residues long. CDR3 protein: CASSPWGETLTDTQYF. For the CDR3, the DNA is TGTGCCAGCAGCCCGTGGGGCGAGACCCTCACAGATACGCAGTATTTT.

The V gene is TRBV5-6, the J gene TRBJ1-2, with D possibly being TRBD1 (5 bases). This CDR3 is 15 amino acids long. With 5 bases removed from V and 1 base from J, the gap between germline ends came to 15 bases. Germline assignment: CDR1 SGHDT and CDR2 YYEEEE. CDR3 nucleotide sequence: TGTGCCAGCAGTCGGGGGTACCTAAATAACTATGGCTACACCTTC. Translation: CASSRGYLNNYGYTF.

As to this clone: This specimen includes other DNA sequences encoding the same CDR3. This chain joins TRBV19 and TRBJ2-5; D is uncertain. CDR3 length: 12 amino acids. Per the germline V gene, CDR1 is LNHDA and CDR2 is SQIVND (reference sequence). The V end lost 0 bases, the J end lost 4 bases, and 3 bases lay between the germline ends. In DNA, the CDR3 is TGTGCCAGTAGTATAGATCTAGAGACCCAGTACTTC. It yields the protein CASSIDLETQYF.

This clone turned up a few times. This rearrangement joins TRBV27 to TRBJ2-5, with 9 bases matching TRBD1. Germline V gene data show CDR1 as MNHEY and CDR2 as SMNVEV (reference sequence). The CDR3 is 16 amino acids. V gave up 0 bases and J gave up 5 bases; unmatched junction bases: 7. CDR3 sequence (DNA): TGTGCCAGCAGTTTATCGAGGGACAGGGATTTGGAGACCCAGTACTTC. It specifies CASSLSRDRDLETQYF.